This TCR beta chain was found in a study of CD8 T cells in Susac syndrome. CDR1 and CDR2 from the germline V gene are MNHEY and SVGAGI. The CDR3 has 15 amino acids. With 2 bases clipped from V and 6 bases from J, the junction kept 3 bases outside the gene matches. Random hexamers were used to reverse transcribe 0.5 to 1 ug of RNA. An immunoSEQ multiplex PCR generated amplified TCR beta CDR3 products spanning 54 Vbeta and 13 Jbeta. TCRdb ran MiXCR on the immunoSEQ multiplex PCR reads and lists one entry per CDR3 protein. The sample carries around 130,000 distinct CDR3 sequences, around nine tenths recorded once.

Sequencing used CD8+ T cells from PBMCs. The V gene is TRBV6-5, the J gene TRBJ2-1; 11 bases align to TRBD1. The clonotype comes from a human donor with multiple sclerosis. CDR3 nucleotides: TGTGCCAGCAGTTACACCGGGACAGGGGGCAATGAGCAGTTCTTC. This encodes CASSYTGTGGNEQFF.